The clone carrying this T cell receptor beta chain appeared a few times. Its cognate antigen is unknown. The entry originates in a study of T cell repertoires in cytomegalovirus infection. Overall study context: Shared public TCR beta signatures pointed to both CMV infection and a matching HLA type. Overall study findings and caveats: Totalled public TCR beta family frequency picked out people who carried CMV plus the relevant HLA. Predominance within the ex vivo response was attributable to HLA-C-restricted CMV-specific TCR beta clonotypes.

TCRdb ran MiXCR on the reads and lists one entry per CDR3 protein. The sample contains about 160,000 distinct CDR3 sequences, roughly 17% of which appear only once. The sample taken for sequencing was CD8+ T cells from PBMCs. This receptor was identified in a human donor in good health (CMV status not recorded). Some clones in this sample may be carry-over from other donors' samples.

This CDR3 is CATSSTGELFF. DNA of the CDR3: TGTGCCACCAGCAGCACCGGGGAGCTGTTTTTT. The chain uses TRBV15 and TRBJ2-2, with unresolved D. Between the trimmed V and J ends, which lost 3 bases and 4 bases, there was a span of 0 bases. From germline, CDR1 is LNHNV and CDR2 YYDKDF (reference sequence). The CDR3 totals 11 residues. Using reference TRBV15 and TRBJ2-2 for the parts outside the CDR3, the full variable domain is DAMVIQNPRYQVTQFGKPVTLSCSQTLNHNVMYWYQQKSSQAPKLLFHYYDKDFNNEADTPDNFQSRRPNTSFCFLDIRSPGLGDTAMYLCATSSTGELFFGEGSRLTVL.